This T cell receptor beta chain was documented in a study of blood T cells in healthy people across ages. The CDR3 totals 13 residues. Germline CDR1 reads MGHDK; CDR2 reads SYGVNS. V shed 8 bases and J 5 bases; nucleotides not matched to a gene: 4. Primed by a sample-barcoded 5' primer and a J-beta primer mix, a second PCR proceeded for about 6 to 12 cycles. The authors tagged each cDNA molecule using a template-switch adaptor with 12 random nucleotides. MiXCR was run by TCRdb on the 5' RACE reads, yielding one entry per CDR3 protein. The table lists about a million distinct CDR3 sequences, roughly two fifths of them singletons.

Sequencing was performed on blood. This sequence joins TRBV25-1 and TRBJ1-5; 9 nucleotides align to TRBD1. This sequence was found in a man aged 18 to 30 in good health. Here the CDR3 DNA reads TGTGCCAGCGGGGACAGGGAGGATCAGCCCCAGCATTTT. It is translated as CASGDREDQPQHF.